The present TCR beta chain was sequenced within a study of CD8 T cells in ankylosing spondylitis. The study, taken as a whole, reports: Ankylosing spondylitis blood appeared to be characterized by a TCR beta motif of fewer than ten highly homologous variants. Reactive arthritis synovial fluid and blood were previously reported to contain some motif variants.

TCRdb re-called the 5' RACE reads with MiXCR, one entry per CDR3 protein. Among about 390,000 distinct CDR3 sequences listed, 20% to 25% were seen once. Germline-derived CDR1 and CDR2 are SNHLY and FYNNEI. Trimming shortened V by 3 bases and J by 0 bases, and 9 bases separated the two germline ends. This CDR3 has 15 amino acids. With regard to this clonotype: Antigen specificity is unknown.

This TCR came from a male donor with ankylosing spondylitis. Material: blood, either unsorted or a sorted T cell fraction (not recorded which). The V call is TRBV2, the J call TRBJ1-3, with D uncertain. The CDR3 reads CASSDLGNSGNTIYF. CDR3 sequence (DNA): TGTGCCAGCAGTGATCTAGGGAACTCTGGAAACACCATATATTTT.